This entry is about one T cell receptor beta chain. This specimen belongs to a study of blood T cell repertoires in COVID-19. As for the study in general: Sites in the United States, Italy and Spain provided acute and convalescent COVID-19 samples. Sources were T cells, B-cell-depleted T cells, or PBMCs; the material itself was cDNA or gDNA.

How the authors handled the data: Reference gene primer amplification gave nucleated cell count estimates. The repertoire was sequenced with immunoSEQ multiplex PCR; TCRdb's copy has only in-frame clones and lacks some. Clonal size and the V and J genes are those of that table, whereas D and trimming came from the DNA. The sample lists roughly 39,000 clones, approximately 90% occurring once. This CDR3 contains 16 residues. Germline V gene lookup returns CDR1 SGHAT and CDR2 FQNNGV. V trimming: 5 bases; J trimming: 0 bases; junction bases outside the gene matches: 10. The rearrangement joins TRBV11-2 to TRBJ2-7; 7 bases align to TRBD1. The specimen was peripheral blood. The clonotype originates from a man aged 25 to 40 with active or convalescent COVID-19. CDR3 protein: CASSPYRQGYSYEQYF. The CDR3 DNA follows: TGTGCCAGCAGCCCATACCGACAGGGTTACTCCTACGAGCAGTACTTC. Using reference TRBV11-2 and TRBJ2-7 for the parts outside the CDR3, the full variable domain is EAGVAQSPRYKIIEKRQSVAFWCNPISGHATLYWYQQILGQGPKLLIQFQNNGVVDDSQLPKDRFSAERLKGVDSTLKIQPAKLEDSAVYLCASSPYRQGYSYEQYFGPGTRLTVT.